The clone carrying this TCR beta chain was recorded a few times. The treatment was: over 15 received Ad26.COV2.S at low or high dose, single or two shots; 5 received placebo; per-sample allocation not given. The samples were gathered on day 63 after the first injection of vaccine or placebo. Donation came from an adult in Boston who was aged 18-55 years. Libraries were prepared by immunoSEQ multiplex PCR; TCRdb keeps only in-frame clonotypes and omits some of them. Among roughly 450,000 clones, 90% were seen once, and the ten largest hold 9% to 15%. J gave up 2 bases and V 1 base, and 4 bases lay outside the gene matches. The CDR3 totals 15 residues. The germline V gene has CDR1 MGHRA and CDR2 YSYEKL. The data were taken from a study of Ad26.COV2.S vaccination and SARS-CoV-2 variants.

Sequenced here: peripheral blood, sampled in a trial of Ad26.COV2.S vaccine versus placebo. The sequence came from a person between 18 and 59 years old who received the Ad26.COV2.S COVID-19 vaccine or a placebo. The V call is TRBV4-1, the J call TRBJ2-7, with 8 bases identical to TRBD1. In nucleotides, the CDR3 is TGCGCCAGCAGCCAAGTCGACAGGGGTCCCTACGAGCAGTACTTC. As protein: CASSQVDRGPYEQYF.